The next 29 T cell receptor beta chains were all read from a single sample in a study of regulatory T cells in long-lasting Graves disease. Time point defined: persistent/refractory GD, antithyroid drugs over 5 years with positive TRAb. The authors made the TCR library using RNA they extracted from PBMCs. Through Arm-PCR of CDR3 regions and iRepertoire HTBI primers, TCR beta libraries were built. TCRdb reanalysed the multiplex PCR reads using MiXCR and keeps one entry per CDR3 protein. The sample carries 250,000 to 300,000 distinct CDR3 sequences, 22% recorded once. The sample consisted of peripheral blood mononuclear cells (PBMCs), taken when the disease was refractory, from a patient treated with antithyroid drugs. These receptors were taken from a female donor with Graves disease.

The gene calls are TRBV5-1 and TRBJ2-5, with 8 bases matching TRBD2. After removal of 0 bases from V and 4 bases from J, the junction contained 8 bases not matched to a gene. Germline CDR1 SGHRS, CDR2 YFSETQ. CDR3 length: 16 residues. The CDR3 sequence: CASSLAEAGVGETQYF. In DNA, the CDR3 is TGCGCCAGCAGCTTGGCCGAAGCGGGAGTTGGAGAGACCCAGTACTTC.

There are a few counts of this clonotype. The chain couples TRBV19 to TRBJ2-2; 15 positions agree with TRBD2. Trimming at V came to 7 bases and at J to 6 bases, leaving 12 bases not matched to a gene. CDR3 size: 18 residues. The germline gives CDR1 LNHDA, CDR2 SQIVND (reference sequence). DNA for the CDR3: TGTGCCAGTACCTCAGGACTAGCGGGAGGGCTGCTCCCCGGGGAGCTGTTTTTT. It specifies CASTSGLAGGLLPGELFF.

The V call is TRBV3-2, the J call TRBJ1-4; the D call TRBD1 from the table was never checked on the DNA. TRBV3-2 is noted as a pseudogene. The CDR3 is 21 residues long. The CDR3 sequence is CASSQDRVRRDSKATNEKLFF. The CDR3 bases are TGTGCCAGCAGCCAAGATAGGGTGCGCCGGGACAGTAAAGCAACTAATGAAAAACTGTTTTTT.

The chain employs TRBV30 and TRBJ1-5; TRBD1 might be the D (6 bases). The CDR3 loop spans 15 amino acids. V lost 5 bases, J lost 9 bases, and 23 bases lay in between. Germline loops: CDR1 GTSNPN, CDR2 SVGIG (reference sequence). CDR3 region: CAWGKGTKIHPPQHF. CDR3 DNA: TGTGCCTGGGGAAAGGGGACAAAAATTCATCCGCCCCAGCATTTT. Full variable domain (remainder filled in from reference TRBV30 and TRBJ1-5): SQTIHQWPATLVQPVGSPLSLECTVEGTSNPNLYWYRQAAGRGLQLLFYSVGIGQISSEVPQNLSASRPQDRQFILSSKKLLLSDSGFYLCAWGKGTKIHPPQHFGDGTRLSIL.

This clonotype was seen more than once but under ten times. The junction departs from the called germline gene at one end, perhaps through a read error. The chain recombines TRBV27 with TRBJ1-4; D might be TRBD1 (6 bases). Germline-derived CDR1 and CDR2 are MNHEY and SMNVEV (reference sequence). The CDR3 covers 14 residues. The DNA of the CDR3 is TGTGCCAGCTCTCAGGACAGTGCTAATGAAAAACTGCTTTTT. Its protein product is CASSQDSANEKLLF.

V gene TRBV5-1 combines with J gene TRBJ2-2; 7 bases map to TRBD2. The CDR3 is 15 residues long. Germline V gene sequence: CDR1 SGHRS, CDR2 YFSETQ. J was trimmed by 4 bases and V by 4 bases; bases with no gene match: 7. The CDR3 region is CASSLGRGSTGELFF. DNA of the CDR3: TGCGCCAGCAGCCTAGGGAGGGGTTCCACCGGGGAGCTGTTTTTT.

This clonotype was seen a handful of times. The J gene is TRBJ2-1, the V gene TRBV6-5, with 12 bases identical to TRBD2. Germline assignment: CDR1 MNHEY and CDR2 SVGAGI. This CDR3 spans 20 amino acids. J gave up 6 bases and V 1 base, and 16 bases lay outside the gene matches. The CDR3 protein is CASSYFRLATSGRAGNEQFF. The CDR3, as DNA: TGTGCCAGCAGTTACTTCCGCCTCGCGACTAGCGGGAGAGCGGGCAATGAGCAGTTCTTC.

For the CDR3, the DNA is TGTGCCAGCAGCCACCGGGACAGATACTACGAGCAGTACTTC. Translation: CASSHRDRYYEQYF. V and J are TRBV7-9 and TRBJ2-7; 7 bases map to TRBD1. The CDR3 runs to 14 residues. The ends lost 5 bases at V and 3 bases at J; junction bases unmatched: 7. Germline values: CDR1 SEHNR, CDR2 FQNEAQ (reference sequence). The whole variable domain, remainder taken from reference TRBV7-9 and TRBJ2-7, is DTGVSQNPRHKITKRGQNVTFRCDPISEHNRLYWYRQTLGQGPEFLTYFQNEAQLEKSRLLSDRFSAERPKGSFSTLEIQRTEQGDSAMYLCASSHRDRYYEQYFGPGTRLTVT.

This clonotype was seen many times. This chain joins TRBV7-2 and TRBJ2-7; the D is unclear. Trimming pared 2 bases from V and 12 bases from J, leaving 14 bases between. The CDR3 length is 12 residues. Germline-derived CDR1 and CDR2 are SGHTA and FQGNSA. The CDR3 DNA reads as TGTGCCAGCAGCTTACGAACAGCCGAGGTGTACTTC. This codes for CASSLRTAEVYF.

This clonotype was counted a few times. The genes are TRBV6-1 and TRBJ2-7; a weak D match, TRBD2 (6 bases). CDR3 length: 12 residues. V was shortened by 6 bases and J by 0 bases, with 6 bases between the two germline ends. Germline V gene lookup returns CDR1 MNHNS and CDR2 SASEGT. The CDR3 DNA reads as TGTGCCAGCAGGCGGGACTCCTACGAGCAGTACTTC. It encodes CASRRDSYEQYF.

The V gene is TRBV20-1, the J gene TRBJ2-1; TRBD1 matches 8 bases. Trimming removed 2 bases from V and 8 bases from J; junction bases left unmatched: 5. Germline CDR1 DFQATT, CDR2 SNEGSKA (reference sequence). The CDR3 covers 13 residues. The CDR3: CSARQGATDEQFF. The CDR3 DNA reads as TGCAGTGCTAGACAGGGGGCGACCGATGAGCAGTTCTTC.

The V and J genes are TRBV10-3 and TRBJ2-5; TRBD2 agrees at 7 bases. Germline V gene data show CDR1 as ENHRY and CDR2 as SYGVKD. This CDR3 has 14 amino acids. Trimming removed 6 bases from V and 4 bases from J; junction bases left unmatched: 8. This CDR3 reads CAISPGTTGETQYF. Written as DNA, the CDR3 is TGTGCCATCAGCCCCGGGACTACGGGAGAGACCCAGTACTTC.

The V gene is TRBV7-2, the J gene TRBJ1-2, with 8 nucleotides matching TRBD1. The CDR3 sequence is 15 residues long. Looked up from germline, CDR1 is SGHTA and CDR2 is FQGNSA. The V and J ends lost 2 bases and 2 bases, in that order; junction bases with no gene match: 4. Written as DNA, the CDR3 is TGTGCCAGCAGCTTATCCCAGGGGGCGAACTATGGCTACACCTTC. This codes for CASSLSQGANYGYTF.

There are a few counts of this clonotype. The V gene is TRBV15, the J gene TRBJ2-7; 7 nucleotides align to TRBD1. Germline V gives CDR1 LNHNV, CDR2 YYDKDF (reference sequence). The CDR3 sequence is 13 residues long. V was pared by 6 bases and J by 4 bases, with 6 bases of the junction left unmatched. The CDR3 DNA sequence: TGTGCCACCAGTTCGACAGGGAGTTACGAGCAGTACTTC. It translates to CATSSTGSYEQYF. Variable domain in full (rest from reference TRBV15 and TRBJ2-7): DAMVIQNPRYQVTQFGKPVTLSCSQTLNHNVMYWYQQKSSQAPKLLFHYYDKDFNNEADTPDNFQSRRPNTSFCFLDIRSPGLGDTAMYLCATSSTGSYEQYFGPGTRLTVT.

This clonotype came up many times. The chain joins TRBV6-5 to TRBJ1-2; D is perhaps TRBD1 (5 bases). Germline V gene lookup returns CDR1 MNHEY and CDR2 SVGAGI. The CDR3 has 15 amino acids. The V and J ends lost 0 bases and 4 bases respectively, with 12 bases between them. The CDR3 coding sequence is TGTGCCAGCAGTTACTCTTACCGGGACGGCTATGGCTACACCTTC. This gives the protein CASSYSYRDGYGYTF.

This chain uses TRBV7-6 with TRBJ2-2; maybe TRBD2 (5 bases). The V and J ends lost 4 bases and 3 bases respectively, with 15 bases between them. Looked up from germline, CDR1 is SGHVS and CDR2 is FNYEAQ. This CDR3 spans 16 amino acids. The CDR3 here is CASSYGLPRDTGELFF. The CDR3 DNA is TGTGCCAGCAGCTACGGACTGCCCAGAGACACCGGGGAGCTGTTTTTT. Full variable domain (outside the CDR3, taken from reference TRBV7-6 and TRBJ2-2): GAGVSQSPRYKVTKRGQDVALRCDPISGHVSLYWYRQALGQGPEFLTYFNYEAQQDKSGLPNDRFSAERPEGSISTLTIQRTEQRDSAMYRCASSYGLPRDTGELFFGEGSRLTVL.

This clonotype was seen ten or more times. The genes are TRBV5-1 and TRBJ2-7; TRBD1 matches 8 bases. Germline CDR1 SGHRS, CDR2 YFSETQ. The J segment lost 3 bases and the V segment lost 4 bases, leaving 3 bases of the junction unmatched. The CDR3 is 13 residues long. CDR3 nucleotides: TGCGCCAGCAGCGCGGACAGGGTCTACGAGCAGTACTTC. This encodes CASSADRVYEQYF.

V and J are TRBV29-1 and TRBJ2-2; weak D call: TRBD2 (6 bases). V gave up 7 bases and J gave up 4 bases, with 16 bases separating them. CDR1 SQVTM and CDR2 ANQGSEA come from the germline V gene. The CDR3 loop spans 14 amino acids. The CDR3 DNA follows: TGCAGCGGATCACCACTAGCCCCCACCGGGGAGCTGTTTTTT. It encodes CSGSPLAPTGELFF.

V and J are TRBV29-1 and TRBJ1-4; D is perhaps TRBD1 (6 bases). CDR3 length equals 13 residues. The V and J ends lost 6 bases and 5 bases respectively, with 13 bases between them. Germline CDR1 is SQVTM and CDR2 is ANQGSEA. The CDR3 DNA sequence: TGCAGCGTGGAACAGGGCGAAAATGAAAAACTGTTTTTT. As protein: CSVEQGENEKLFF.

The sample holds a few counts of this clonotype. The chain employs TRBV7-9 and TRBJ2-5; D perhaps matches TRBD2 (6 bases). Trimming stripped 4 bases from V and 3 bases from J, with 15 bases between. CDR1 is SEHNR, CDR2 FQNEAQ, per germline (reference sequence). This CDR3 is 15 amino acids long. The CDR3 sequence: CASSSTSHPEETQYF. CDR3 nucleotide sequence: TGTGCCAGCAGCTCGACTAGTCACCCAGAAGAGACCCAGTACTTC.

This clonotype was observed a few times. The chain recombines TRBV18 with TRBJ2-7, with D perhaps matching TRBD1 (6 bases). The V and J ends lost 0 bases and 1 base respectively, with 10 bases between them. Germline CDR1 KGHSH, CDR2 LQKENI. This CDR3 is 15 amino acids long. CDR3 in DNA: TGTGCCAGCTCACCACCGGCAGGGGTTTCCTACGAGCAGTACTTC. This translates into CASSPPAGVSYEQYF. The full variable domain, rest sourced from reference TRBV18 and TRBJ2-7, is NAGVMQNPRHLVRRRGQEARLRCSPMKGHSHVYWYRQLPEEGLKFMVYLQKENIIDESGMPKERFSAEFPKEGPSILRIQQVVRGDSAAYFCASSPPAGVSYEQYFGPGTRLTVT.

J is TRBJ2-5 and V is TRBV7-9, with D perhaps being TRBD1 or TRBD2 (5 bases each). The V end lost 5 bases, the J end lost 5 bases, and 18 bases lay between the germline ends. The CDR3 is 15 amino acids. Germline assignment: CDR1 SEHNR and CDR2 FQNEAQ (reference sequence). CDR3 protein: CASSDSRDPPETQYF. The DNA of the CDR3 is TGTGCCAGCAGCGATTCCCGGGACCCTCCGGAGACCCAGTACTTC. Combining the CDR3 with reference TRBV7-9 and TRBJ2-5 gives the whole variable domain DTGVSQNPRHKITKRGQNVTFRCDPISEHNRLYWYRQTLGQGPEFLTYFQNEAQLEKSRLLSDRFSAERPKGSFSTLEIQRTEQGDSAMYLCASSDSRDPPETQYFGPGTRLLVL.

The chain links TRBV6-1 to TRBJ2-7; TRBD2 aligns across 10 bases. The ends lost 6 bases at V and 3 bases at J; junction bases unmatched: 8. This CDR3 has 15 residues. CDR1 is MNHNS, CDR2 SASEGT, per germline. In nucleotides, the CDR3 is TGTGCCAGCAGGTACAGGACTAGCGGTATCTACGAGCAGTACTTC. This translates into CASRYRTSGIYEQYF.

V gene TRBV3-1 combines with J gene TRBJ1-2; 7 bases agree with TRBD1. Germline-derived CDR1 and CDR2 are LGHDT and YNNKEL (reference sequence). The length of the CDR3 is 12 residues. The V and J ends lost 4 bases and 7 bases, in that order; junction bases with no gene match: 3. The chain's CDR3 is CASSPDRAGYTF. The DNA of the CDR3 is TGTGCCAGCAGCCCCGACAGGGCTGGCTACACCTTC.

Many counts were recorded for this clonotype. The chain carries TRBV28 and TRBJ1-5, with D possibly TRBD1 on 6 matching bases. There are 15 residues in the CDR3. The ends were cut back, 6 bases at V and 4 bases at J, with 16 bases in the middle. Germline V gene sequence: CDR1 MDHEN, CDR2 SYDVKM. CDR3 in DNA: TGTGCCAGCAGCGAATACAGGGTTGGGAATCAGCCCCAGCATTTT. Translating gives CASSEYRVGNQPQHF. The variable domain in full, completed from reference TRBV28 and TRBJ1-5, reads DVKVTQSSRYLVKRTGEKVFLECVQDMDHENMFWYRQDPGLGLRLIYFSYDVKMKEKGDIPEGYSVSREKKERFSLILESASTNQTSMYLCASSEYRVGNQPQHFGDGTRLSIL.

This clonotype was counted ten times or more. V and J are TRBV12-3 or TRBV12-4 and TRBJ1-1; 7 positions match TRBD1. CDR3 length equals 14 residues. V was pared by 6 bases and J by 4 bases, with 8 bases of the junction left unmatched. The CDR3 sequence: CASSLAGGATEAFF. In nucleotides, the CDR3 is TGTGCCAGCAGCTTGGCAGGGGGAGCCACTGAAGCTTTCTTT.

Ten or more counts support this clonotype. The chain employs TRBV7-2 and TRBJ2-5; D not resolved. This CDR3 has 15 residues. V was cut by 2 bases and J by 1 base, with 11 bases left in between. Looked up from germline, CDR1 is SGHTA and CDR2 is FQGNSA. The CDR3 nucleotides read TGTGCCAGCAGCTTACTCGGCGTATCCCAAGAGACCCAGTACTTC. This translates into CASSLLGVSQETQYF.

The genes are TRBV20-1 and TRBJ2-7; 9 bases are a match to TRBD1. V dropped 0 bases and J dropped 3; count of bases not matched to a gene: 6. This CDR3 has 15 amino acids. CDR1 DFQATT and CDR2 SNEGSKA come from the germline V gene (reference sequence). CDR3 in amino acids: CSARDPGQGFYEQYF. CDR3 bases: TGCAGTGCTAGAGATCCAGGACAGGGGTTCTACGAGCAGTACTTC.

Of note for this clonotype: A much larger clonotype is one base distant, so this may be a read error. V gene TRBV7-2 combines with J gene TRBJ1-1; 7 bases line up with TRBD1. Germline V gene sequence: CDR1 SGHTA, CDR2 FQGNSA. This CDR3 is built from 16 residues. J lost 1 base, V lost 3 bases, and 8 bases had no gene match. CDR3 DNA sequence: TGTGCCAGCAGCTTGGGGACAGTGCTACCGAACACTGAAGCTTTCTTT. Amino acid sequence: CASSLGTVLPNTEAFF.